This T cell receptor (beta chain) was recorded in a study of blood T cell repertoires in COVID-19. For the study at large: Acute and convalescent COVID-19 specimens originated in the United States, Italy and Spain.

Germline values: CDR1 SNHLY, CDR2 FYNNEI. V lost 3 bases to trimming and J lost 14 bases; unmatched junction nucleotides: 4. The CDR3 covers 11 residues. TCRdb's copy holds only in-frame clones and misses some; the assay was immunoSEQ multiplex PCR. This sample has a few hundred thousand clones; around 92% occur once, and the top ten carry about 2%. Source material: peripheral blood. This clonotype originated in a woman aged 25 to 45 with COVID-19, enrolled during active disease. V is TRBV2 and J is TRBJ2-1; 7 bases agree with TRBD1. Here the CDR3 reads CASSDDREKFF. The DNA for the CDR3 is TGTGCCAGCAGTGATGACAGGGAGAAGTTCTTC. Full variable domain (outside the CDR3, taken from reference TRBV2 and TRBJ2-1): EPEVTQTPSHQVTQMGQEVILRCVPISNHLYFYWYRQILGQKVEFLVSFYNNEISEKSEIFDDQFSVERPDGSNFTLKIRSTKLEDSAMYFCASSDDREKFFGPGTRLTVL.